The clone carrying this TCR beta chain showed up just once. The data were obtained in a study of identifying expanded T cells in peripheral blood. Sequencing was performed with immunoSEQ multiplex PCR; in TCRdb, only in-frame clones are kept and a portion is missing. The repertoire holds 60,000 to 70,000 clones, with around 87% as singletons. The CDR3 sequence is 15 residues long. The germline gives CDR1 MGHRA, CDR2 YSYEKL. V was clipped by 2 bases and J by 3 bases; unmatched bases: 4. The V call is TRBV4-1, the J call TRBJ1-5; 7 bases are shared with TRBD1. The receptor was isolated from a person aged 18 to 75 in good health. The specimen was blood. CDR3 DNA sequence: TGCGCCAGCAGCCAACAACAGGGGCTCAATCAGCCCCAGCATTTT. This codes for CASSQQQGLNQPQHF.